Each of the 23 T cell receptor beta chains below was sequenced from the same sample in a study of T-cell memory formation after mild COVID-19. Each CDR3 protein is one row after TCRdb ran MiXCR on the 5' RACE reads. This sample has some 410,000 distinct CDR3 sequences, with under 25% found just once. Sequenced material: PBMCs or a T cell subset sorted from them (not recorded which). Receptors were obtained from an adult woman who had mild COVID-19 (a few samples of this study predate the infection). Cell type and time point are not known.

This clonotype was picked up a small number of times. The genes are TRBV24-1 and TRBJ2-1; D is ambiguous. Trimming removed 4 bases at V and 9 bases at J, with 9 bases between. Germline V gives CDR1 KGHDR, CDR2 SFDVKD. The CDR3 contains 12 residues. CDR3 loop: CATSERPSEQFF. Here the CDR3 DNA reads TGTGCCACCAGTGAGCGGCCGTCTGAGCAGTTCTTC.

The chain's CDR3 is CASSYKALYGYTF. DNA for the CDR3: TGTGCCAGCAGCTACAAGGCCCTCTATGGCTACACCTTC. V is TRBV11-3 and J is TRBJ1-2; D is uncertain. V lost 4 bases and J 4 bases, leaving 10 bases between the germline ends. The CDR3 spans 13 residues. CDR1 is SGHNT and CDR2 is YENEEA in the germline V gene.

The rearrangement uses TRBV27 and TRBJ2-6; tentative D call: TRBD2 (5 bases). The V gene's germline CDR1 is MNHEY and CDR2 SMNVEV (reference sequence). Trimming cost V 5 bases and J 0 bases, with 17 bases left between them. This CDR3 spans 18 amino acids. The CDR3 sequence is CASSPLIGVPSGANVLTF. The CDR3 bases are TGTGCCAGCAGTCCCCTCATCGGGGTCCCCTCTGGGGCCAACGTCCTGACTTTC.

This chain links TRBV24-1 with TRBJ1-3; D gene unclear. CDR1 and CDR2 (germline): KGHDR, SFDVKD. The CDR3 spans 14 residues. V was trimmed by 5 bases and J by 0 bases, leaving 7 bases between them. CDR3 sequence: CATSARFSGNTIYF. The CDR3 DNA reads as TGTGCCACCAGTGCCCGGTTCTCTGGAAACACCATATATTTT.

This sequence joins TRBV12-3 or TRBV12-4 and TRBJ2-4; no clear D gene. This CDR3 contains 15 residues. The V and J ends lost 5 bases and 0 bases respectively, with 11 bases between them. CDR3 sequence (DNA): TGTGCCAGCAGTGCCAGGCGATTAGCCAAAAACATTCAGTACTTC. Encoded protein: CASSARRLAKNIQYF.

The chain links TRBV2 to TRBJ2-3, with 11 nucleotides matching TRBD1. V gave up 11 bases and J gave up 0 bases; unmatched junction bases: 10. Germline V gene sequence: CDR1 SNHLY, CDR2 FYNNEI. CDR3 length: 16 amino acids. CDR3 loop: CAQTGTGGPSTDTQYF. The CDR3, as DNA: TGTGCCCAGACTGGGACAGGGGGGCCAAGCACAGATACGCAGTATTTT. The whole variable domain, remainder taken from reference TRBV2 and TRBJ2-3, is EPEVTQTPSHQVTQMGQEVILRCVPISNHLYFYWYRQILGQKVEFLVSFYNNEISEKSEIFDDQFSVERPDGSNFTLKIRSTKLEDSAMYFCAQTGTGGPSTDTQYFGPGTRLTVL.

The chain recombines TRBV15 with TRBJ2-7, with D possibly matching TRBD1 (5 bases). The V end was cut by 6 bases, the J end by 3 bases, with 12 bases between. The CDR3 extends over 13 amino acids. Germline loops: CDR1 LNHNV, CDR2 YYDKDF (reference sequence). CDR3 region: CATSLDRYYEQYF. CDR3 bases: TGTGCCACCAGTCTAGACAGATACTACGAGCAGTACTTC.

This chain uses TRBV20-1 with TRBJ1-5, with 7 bases identical to TRBD1. V was clipped by 3 bases and J by 3 bases; unmatched bases: 8. The CDR3 covers 15 residues. Germline V gene data show CDR1 as DFQATT and CDR2 as SNEGSKA (reference sequence). The CDR3 nucleotides are TGCAGTGCTAGTTATGGGACAGCCCACAATCAGCCCCAGCATTTT. As protein: CSASYGTAHNQPQHF.

The chain has TRBV4-2 and TRBJ2-3, with TRBD2 matching 7 bases. The CDR3 covers 14 residues. The germline CDR1 and CDR2 sequences are LGHNA and YNFKEQ. Trimming cost V 5 bases and J 3 bases; bases outside gene matches: 5. The CDR3 region has the DNA TGTGCCAGCAGCACCCCCGGGGGGACAGATACGCAGTATTTT. This codes for CASSTPGGTDTQYF.

This CDR3 reads CASSFSGGLTYNEQFF. The CDR3 nucleotides are TGCGCCAGCAGCTTTAGCGGGGGGTTAACCTACAATGAGCAGTTCTTC. The chain uses TRBV5-1 and TRBJ2-1, with 10 bases aligning to TRBD2. The germline gives CDR1 SGHRS, CDR2 YFSETQ. Losses at the gene ends were 2 bases for V and 2 bases for J; bases not matched to a gene: 4. The CDR3 sequence is 16 residues long.

V is TRBV30 and J is TRBJ2-7; the D gene is possibly TRBD2 (6 bases). CDR1 is GTSNPN, CDR2 SVGIG, per germline (reference sequence). The CDR3 runs 10 residues. Trimming pared 2 bases from V and 7 bases from J, leaving 6 bases between. CDR3 sequence reads: CAWSREEQYF. In nucleotides, the CDR3 is TGTGCCTGGAGTCGGGAGGAGCAGTACTTC.

V gene TRBV7-2 combines with J gene TRBJ1-1; D possibly corresponds to TRBD1 (6 bases). V dropped 3 bases and J dropped 6 bases, with 14 bases sitting between them. Per the germline V gene, CDR1 is SGHTA and CDR2 is FQGNSA. The CDR3 runs to 14 residues. The DNA for the CDR3 is TGTGCCAGCAGCTTTCAGGGGTTGATATCTGAAGCTTTCTTT. Amino acids: CASSFQGLISEAFF. The entire variable domain, with the rest obtained from reference TRBV7-2 and TRBJ1-1, is as follows: GAGVSQSPSNKVTEKGKDVELRCDPISGHTALYWYRQSLGQGLEFLIYFQGNSAPDKSGLPSDRFSAERTGGSVSTLTIQRTQQEDSAVYLCASSFQGLISEAFFGQGTRLTVV.

This chain links TRBV21-1 with TRBJ2-3; whether TRBD2, the table's D call, matches the DNA was not checked. TRBV21-1 is a pseudogene. The CDR3 has 19 amino acids. CDR3 sequence: CASSKGEEQRETPPDTQYF. As DNA, the CDR3 is TGTGCCAGCAGCAAAGGTGAGGAGCAGCGGGAGACCCCCCCAGATACGCAGTATTTT.

This clonotype was detected a few times. This chain links TRBV7-8 with TRBJ1-1; the D is unclear. The CDR3 is made up of 13 amino acids. Germline CDR1 SGHVS, CDR2 FQNEAQ. V gave up 1 base and J gave up 4 bases, with 7 bases separating them. CDR3 residues: CASSLVEGTEAFF. The DNA for the CDR3 is TGTGCCAGCAGCTTAGTGGAGGGCACTGAAGCTTTCTTT. The full variable domain, rest sourced from reference TRBV7-8 and TRBJ1-1, is GAGVSQSPRYKVAKRGQDVALRCDPISGHVSLFWYQQALGQGPEFLTYFQNEAQLDKSGLPSDRFFAERPEGSVSTLKIQRTQQEDSAVYLCASSLVEGTEAFFGQGTRLTVV.

The CDR3, as DNA: TGTGCCAGCAGGAATGCAGGGGTTGGGTACTTC. Translated, it gives CASRNAGVGYF. The rearrangement joins TRBV2 to TRBJ2-7, with D possibly matching TRBD1 (6 bases). Looked up from germline, CDR1 is SNHLY and CDR2 is FYNNEI. This CDR3 region has 11 residues. V lost 6 bases and J lost 12, with 15 bases in between.

The gene calls are TRBV7-2 and TRBJ2-7; 10 nucleotides agree with TRBD1. Trimming removed 5 bases from V and 3 bases from J; junction bases left unmatched: 4. The CDR3 is made up of 14 amino acids. CDR1 is SGHTA, CDR2 FQGNSA, per germline. CDR3 amino acids: CASSPDRGDYEQYF. Written as DNA, the CDR3 is TGTGCCAGCAGCCCGGACAGGGGGGACTACGAGCAGTACTTC.

The CDR3 coding sequence is TGTGCCAGCAGTGAAGCAGGACAGGTCGCCTACGAGCAGTACTTC. Amino acid sequence: CASSEAGQVAYEQYF. J is TRBJ2-7 and V is TRBV2; the match to TRBD1 covers 7 bases. The J segment lost 2 bases and the V segment lost 0 bases, leaving 4 bases of the junction unmatched. This CDR3 spans 15 amino acids. Looked up from germline, CDR1 is SNHLY and CDR2 is FYNNEI.

This sequence joins TRBV4-2 and TRBJ2-7, with TRBD2 matching over 10 bases. This CDR3 contains 17 residues. V was pared by 2 bases and J by 7 bases, with 14 bases of the junction left unmatched. Germline assignment: CDR1 LGHNA and CDR2 YNFKEQ. Here the CDR3 reads CASSQNLRVTSGTEQYF. The CDR3 bases are TGTGCCAGCAGCCAAAATTTGAGGGTTACTAGCGGGACAGAGCAGTACTTC.

The V and J genes are TRBV29-1 and TRBJ1-2, with 7 bases matching TRBD1. Germline values: CDR1 SQVTM, CDR2 ANQGSEA. The CDR3 has 11 amino acids. V lost 6 bases and J lost 6; bases outside the gene matches: 4. The CDR3 nucleotides are TGCAGCGTGGGAACAGGGGATGGCTACACCTTC. Residues: CSVGTGDGYTF.

Only a few counts were recorded for this clonotype. The rearrangement uses TRBV4-1 and TRBJ1-1, with 8 bases identical to TRBD1. V shed 4 bases and J 7 bases; nucleotides not matched to a gene: 5. This CDR3 comprises 13 residues. Germline V gives CDR1 MGHRA, CDR2 YSYEKL. The CDR3 coding sequence is TGCGCCAGCAGCCCGGACAGGGATGGTGAAGCTTTCTTT. Translated: CASSPDRDGEAFF.

The V and J genes are TRBV7-6 and TRBJ2-7; D gene ambiguous. The CDR3 contains 13 residues. Germline V CDR1 and CDR2: SGHVS, FNYEAQ. V shed 2 bases and J shed 1 base, with 6 bases lying between them. The CDR3 reads CASSLSVSYEQYF. The DNA of the CDR3 is TGTGCCAGCAGCTTATCAGTTTCCTACGAGCAGTACTTC.

The chain recombines TRBV14 with TRBJ2-1, with D perhaps matching TRBD1 or TRBD2 (6 bases each). V lost 4 bases and J lost 0, with 13 bases in between. The germline gives CDR1 SGHDN, CDR2 FVKESK. The CDR3 consists of 16 residues. The CDR3: CASSPGAHDSYNEQFF. The CDR3 DNA follows: TGTGCCAGCAGCCCGGGGGCCCATGACTCCTACAATGAGCAGTTCTTC.

The chain is built from TRBV7-2 and TRBJ1-5; 10 bases match TRBD1. The CDR3 length is 14 residues. Germline-derived CDR1 and CDR2 are SGHTA and FQGNSA. V was clipped by 8 bases and J by 6 bases; unmatched bases: 7. Here the CDR3 reads CASRDGTGVQPQHF. Written as DNA, the CDR3 is TGTGCCAGCCGAGATGGGACAGGGGTTCAGCCCCAGCATTTT.